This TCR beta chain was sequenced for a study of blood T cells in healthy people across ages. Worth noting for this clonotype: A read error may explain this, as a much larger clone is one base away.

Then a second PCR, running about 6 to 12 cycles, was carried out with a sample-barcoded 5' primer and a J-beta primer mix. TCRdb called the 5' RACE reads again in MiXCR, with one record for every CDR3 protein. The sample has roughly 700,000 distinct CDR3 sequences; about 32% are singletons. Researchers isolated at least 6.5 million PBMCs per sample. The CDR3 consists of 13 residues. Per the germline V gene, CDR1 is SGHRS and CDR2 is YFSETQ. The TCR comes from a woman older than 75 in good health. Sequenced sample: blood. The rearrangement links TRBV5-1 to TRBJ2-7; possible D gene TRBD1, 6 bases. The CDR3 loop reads CASSLGAHYGQYF. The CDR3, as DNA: TGCGCCAGCAGCCTGGGGGCCCACTACGGGCAGTACTTC. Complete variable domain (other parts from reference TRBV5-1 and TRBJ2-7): KAGVTQTPRYLIKTRGQQVTLSCSPISGHRSVSWYQQTPGQGLQFLFEYFSETQRNKGNFPGRFSGRQFSNSRSEMNVSTLELGDSALYLCASSLGAHYGQYFGPGTRLTVT.